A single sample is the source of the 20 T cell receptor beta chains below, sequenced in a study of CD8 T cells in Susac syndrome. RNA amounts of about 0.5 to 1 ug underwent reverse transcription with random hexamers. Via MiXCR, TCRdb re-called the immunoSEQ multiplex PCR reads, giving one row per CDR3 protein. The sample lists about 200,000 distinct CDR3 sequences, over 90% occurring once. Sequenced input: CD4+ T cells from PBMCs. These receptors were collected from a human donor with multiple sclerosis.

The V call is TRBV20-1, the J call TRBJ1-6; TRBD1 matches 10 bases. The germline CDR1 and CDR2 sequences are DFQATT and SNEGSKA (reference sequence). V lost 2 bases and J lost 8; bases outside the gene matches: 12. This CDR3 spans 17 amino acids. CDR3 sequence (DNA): TGCAGTGCTAGACCCACAAGTACCGGGACAGGGGATTCACCCCTCCACTTT. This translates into CSARPTSTGTGDSPLHF.

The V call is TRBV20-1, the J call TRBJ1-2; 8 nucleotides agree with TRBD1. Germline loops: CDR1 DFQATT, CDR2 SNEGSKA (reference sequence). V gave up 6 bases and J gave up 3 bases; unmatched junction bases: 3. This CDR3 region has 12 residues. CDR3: CSATQGDYGYTF. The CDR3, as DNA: TGCAGTGCCACACAGGGGGACTATGGCTACACCTTC.

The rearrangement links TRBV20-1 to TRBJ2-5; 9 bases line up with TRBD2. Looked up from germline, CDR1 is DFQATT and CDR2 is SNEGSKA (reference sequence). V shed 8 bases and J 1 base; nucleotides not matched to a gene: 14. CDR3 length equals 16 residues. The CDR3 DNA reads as TGCAGTCCAACAGGGGCGTCTAGCGGGGCCCAAGAGACCCAGTACTTC. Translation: CSPTGASSGAQETQYF.

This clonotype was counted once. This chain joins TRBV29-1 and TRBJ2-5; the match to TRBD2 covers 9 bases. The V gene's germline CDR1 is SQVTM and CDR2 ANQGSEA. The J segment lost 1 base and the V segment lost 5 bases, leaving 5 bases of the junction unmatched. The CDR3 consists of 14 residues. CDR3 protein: CSVTVSGSQETQYF. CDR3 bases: TGCAGCGTTACGGTTAGCGGGAGCCAAGAGACCCAGTACTTC.

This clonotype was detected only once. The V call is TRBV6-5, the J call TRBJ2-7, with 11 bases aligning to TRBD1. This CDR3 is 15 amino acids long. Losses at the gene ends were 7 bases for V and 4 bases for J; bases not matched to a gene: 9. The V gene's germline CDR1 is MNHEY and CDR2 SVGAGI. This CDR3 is CASTGGDRGSYEQYF. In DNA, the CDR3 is TGTGCCAGCACTGGAGGGGACAGGGGGTCGTACGAGCAGTACTTC.

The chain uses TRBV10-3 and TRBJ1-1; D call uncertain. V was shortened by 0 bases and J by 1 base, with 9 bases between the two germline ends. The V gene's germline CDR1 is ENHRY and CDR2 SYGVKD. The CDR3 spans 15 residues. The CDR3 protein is CAISESLTTNTEAFF. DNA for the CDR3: TGTGCCATCAGTGAGTCATTGACCACGAACACTGAAGCTTTCTTT.

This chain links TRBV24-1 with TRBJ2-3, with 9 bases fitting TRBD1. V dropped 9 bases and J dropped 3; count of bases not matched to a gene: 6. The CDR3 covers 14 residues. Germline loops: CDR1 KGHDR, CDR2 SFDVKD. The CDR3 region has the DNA TGTGCCACCTCAGAGGGACAGGGAACAGATACGCAGTATTTT. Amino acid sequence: CATSEGQGTDTQYF.

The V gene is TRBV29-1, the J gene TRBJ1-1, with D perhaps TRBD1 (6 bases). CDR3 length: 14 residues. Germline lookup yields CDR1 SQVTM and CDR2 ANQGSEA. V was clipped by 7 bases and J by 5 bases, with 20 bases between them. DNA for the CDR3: TGCAGCGCCGTCGACAGGCTAGTCACGACTGAAGCTTTCTTT. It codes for CSAVDRLVTTEAFF.

CDR3 coding DNA: TGCGCCAGCAGCCAAGAAGGGCGGGAAGAGACCCAGTACTTC. Encoded protein: CASSQEGREETQYF. V gene TRBV4-1 combines with J gene TRBJ2-5; TRBD2 is a possible D gene (5 bases). The germline V gene has CDR1 MGHRA and CDR2 YSYEKL. The CDR3 runs 14 residues. The V and J ends lost 0 bases and 3 bases respectively, with 8 bases between them.

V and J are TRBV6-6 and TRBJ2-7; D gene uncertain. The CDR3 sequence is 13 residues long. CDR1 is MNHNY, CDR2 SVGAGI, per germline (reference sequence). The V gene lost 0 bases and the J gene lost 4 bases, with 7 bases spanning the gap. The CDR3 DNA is TGTGCCAGCAGTTACTCGAATCCGTACGAGCAGTACGTC. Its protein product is CASSYSNPYEQYV.

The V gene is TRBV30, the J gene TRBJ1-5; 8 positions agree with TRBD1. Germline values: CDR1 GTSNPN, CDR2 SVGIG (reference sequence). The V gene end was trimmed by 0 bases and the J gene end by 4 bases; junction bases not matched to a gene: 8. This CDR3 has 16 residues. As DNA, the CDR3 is TGTGCCTGGAGTGTATCCGGGACAGGAGCTAATCAGCCCCAGCATTTT. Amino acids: CAWSVSGTGANQPQHF.

The CDR3 sequence is CASSFSSGGSDEQFF. The CDR3 DNA is TGTGCCAGCAGCTTCTCTAGCGGGGGGTCCGATGAGCAGTTCTTC. The V gene is TRBV11-2, the J gene TRBJ2-1; 11 bases map to TRBD2. Trimming at V came to 3 bases and at J to 8 bases, leaving 6 bases not matched to a gene. The CDR3 has 15 amino acids. CDR1 is SGHAT and CDR2 is FQNNGV in the germline V gene.

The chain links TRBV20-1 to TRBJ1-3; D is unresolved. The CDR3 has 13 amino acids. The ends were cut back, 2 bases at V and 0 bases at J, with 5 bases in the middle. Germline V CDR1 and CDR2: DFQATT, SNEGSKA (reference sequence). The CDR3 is CSARRRSGNTIYF. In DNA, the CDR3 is TGCAGTGCTAGAAGGCGCTCTGGAAACACCATATATTTT.

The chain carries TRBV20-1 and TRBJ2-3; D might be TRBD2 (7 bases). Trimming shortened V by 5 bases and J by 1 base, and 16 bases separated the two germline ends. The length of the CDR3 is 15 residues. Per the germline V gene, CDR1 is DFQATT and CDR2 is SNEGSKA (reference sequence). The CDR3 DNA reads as TGCAGTGCTGCCCCGGGGGAGGGGGGCACAGATACGCAGTATTTT. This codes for CSAAPGEGGTDTQYF.

The CDR3 nucleotides read TGTGCCAGCAGCCAAGCATTAGGAGATACGCAGTATTTT. Translation: CASSQALGDTQYF. The chain links TRBV3-1 to TRBJ2-3; D not resolved. The CDR3 has 13 residues. The V end lost 1 base, the J end lost 5 bases, and 7 bases lay between the germline ends. CDR1 is LGHDT, CDR2 YNNKEL, per germline (reference sequence).

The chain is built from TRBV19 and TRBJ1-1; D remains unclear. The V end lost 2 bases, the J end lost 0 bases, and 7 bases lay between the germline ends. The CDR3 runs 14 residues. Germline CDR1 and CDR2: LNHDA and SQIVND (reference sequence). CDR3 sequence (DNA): TGTGCCAGTAGTATATCGACGGTGAACACTGAAGCTTTCTTT. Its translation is CASSISTVNTEAFF.

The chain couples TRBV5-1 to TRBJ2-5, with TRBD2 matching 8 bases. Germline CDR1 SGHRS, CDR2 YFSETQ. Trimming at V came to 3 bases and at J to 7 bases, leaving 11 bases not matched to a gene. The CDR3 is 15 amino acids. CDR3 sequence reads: CASSSGLDLLGTQYF. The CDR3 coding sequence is TGCGCCAGCAGCTCGGGACTAGATCTCCTCGGGACCCAGTACTTC.

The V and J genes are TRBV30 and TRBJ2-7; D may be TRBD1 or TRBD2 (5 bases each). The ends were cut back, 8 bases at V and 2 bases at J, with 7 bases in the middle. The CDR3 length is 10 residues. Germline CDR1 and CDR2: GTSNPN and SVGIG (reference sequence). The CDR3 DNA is TGTGCCGTGGGGGCCTACGAGCAGTACTTC. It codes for CAVGAYEQYF.

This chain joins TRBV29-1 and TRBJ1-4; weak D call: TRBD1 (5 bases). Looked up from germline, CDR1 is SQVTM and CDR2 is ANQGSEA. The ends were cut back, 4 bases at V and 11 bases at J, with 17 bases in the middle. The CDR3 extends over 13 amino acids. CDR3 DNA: TGCAGCGTTGCTCCCCTAGGGGAAGCTAAACTGTTTTTT. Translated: CSVAPLGEAKLFF.

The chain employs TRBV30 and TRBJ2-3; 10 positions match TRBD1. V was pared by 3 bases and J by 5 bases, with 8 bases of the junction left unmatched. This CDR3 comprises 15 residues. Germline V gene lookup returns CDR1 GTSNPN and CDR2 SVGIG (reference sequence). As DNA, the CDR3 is TGTGCCTGGAGGACCTTGGGACAGGGGCGAGATACGCAGTATTTT. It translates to CAWRTLGQGRDTQYF.